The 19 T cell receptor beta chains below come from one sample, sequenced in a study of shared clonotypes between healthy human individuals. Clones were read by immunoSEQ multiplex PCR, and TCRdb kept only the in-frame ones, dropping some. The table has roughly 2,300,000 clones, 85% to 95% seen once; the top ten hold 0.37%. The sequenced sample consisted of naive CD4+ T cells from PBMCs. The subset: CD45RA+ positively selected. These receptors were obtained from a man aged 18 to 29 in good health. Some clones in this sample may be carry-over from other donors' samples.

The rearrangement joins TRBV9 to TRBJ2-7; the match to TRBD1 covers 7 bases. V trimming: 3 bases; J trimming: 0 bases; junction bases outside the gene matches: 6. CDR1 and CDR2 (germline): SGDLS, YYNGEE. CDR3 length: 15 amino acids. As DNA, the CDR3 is TGTGCCAGCAGCGCCCGAGGACAGGTCTCCTACGAGCAGTACTTC. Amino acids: CASSARGQVSYEQYF.

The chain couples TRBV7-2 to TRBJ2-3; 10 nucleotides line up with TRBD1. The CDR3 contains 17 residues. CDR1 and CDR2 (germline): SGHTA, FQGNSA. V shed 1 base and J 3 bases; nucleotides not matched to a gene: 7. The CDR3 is CASSLVGTGVPTDTQYF. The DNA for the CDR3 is TGTGCCAGCAGCTTAGTAGGGACAGGGGTCCCTACAGATACGCAGTATTTT. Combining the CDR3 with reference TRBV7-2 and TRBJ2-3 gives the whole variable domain GAGVSQSPSNKVTEKGKDVELRCDPISGHTALYWYRQSLGQGLEFLIYFQGNSAPDKSGLPSDRFSAERTGGSVSTLTIQRTQQEDSAVYLCASSLVGTGVPTDTQYFGPGTRLTVL.

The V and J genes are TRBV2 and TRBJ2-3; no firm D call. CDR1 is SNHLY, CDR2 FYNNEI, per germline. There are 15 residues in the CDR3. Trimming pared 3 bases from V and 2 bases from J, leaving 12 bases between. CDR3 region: CASSELSPSTDTQYF. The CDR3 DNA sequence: TGTGCCAGCAGTGAGCTCTCTCCGTCCACAGATACGCAGTATTTT.

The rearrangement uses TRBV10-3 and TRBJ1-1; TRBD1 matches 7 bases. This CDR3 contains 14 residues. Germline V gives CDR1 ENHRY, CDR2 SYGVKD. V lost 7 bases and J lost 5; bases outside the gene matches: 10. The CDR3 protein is CAITPGRGETEAFF. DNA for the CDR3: TGTGCCATCACCCCCGGCAGGGGGGAGACTGAAGCTTTCTTT.

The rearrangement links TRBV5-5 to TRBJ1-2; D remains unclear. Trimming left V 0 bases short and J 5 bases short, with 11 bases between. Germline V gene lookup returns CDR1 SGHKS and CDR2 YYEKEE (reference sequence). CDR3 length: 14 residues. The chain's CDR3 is CASSLGPGIYGYTF. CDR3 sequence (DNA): TGTGCCAGCAGCTTGGGTCCGGGAATATATGGCTACACCTTC.

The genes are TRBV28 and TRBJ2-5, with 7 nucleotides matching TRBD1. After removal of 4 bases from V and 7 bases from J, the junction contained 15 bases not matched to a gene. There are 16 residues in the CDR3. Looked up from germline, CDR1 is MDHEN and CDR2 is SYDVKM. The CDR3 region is CASSSPPWDSAGTQYF. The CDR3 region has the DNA TGTGCCAGCAGTTCCCCACCATGGGACAGCGCAGGGACCCAGTACTTC.

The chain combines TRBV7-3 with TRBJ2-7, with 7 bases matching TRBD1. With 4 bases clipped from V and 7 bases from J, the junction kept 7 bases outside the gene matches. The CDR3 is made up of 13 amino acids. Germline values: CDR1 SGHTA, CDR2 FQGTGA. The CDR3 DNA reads TGTGCCAGCAGCTCGCAGGGGGATCGGGAGCAGTACTTC. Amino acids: CASSSQGDREQYF.

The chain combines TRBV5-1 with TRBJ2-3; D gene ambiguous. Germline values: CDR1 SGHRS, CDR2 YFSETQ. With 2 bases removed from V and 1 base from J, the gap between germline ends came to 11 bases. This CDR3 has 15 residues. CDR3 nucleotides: TGCGCCAGCAGCTTAGGCGGAATGGGCACAGATACGCAGTATTTT. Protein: CASSLGGMGTDTQYF.

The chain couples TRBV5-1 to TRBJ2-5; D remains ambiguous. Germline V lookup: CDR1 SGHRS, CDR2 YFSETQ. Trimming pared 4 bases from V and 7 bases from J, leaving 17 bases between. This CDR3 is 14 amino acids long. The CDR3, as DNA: TGCGCCAGCAGCCCCATTACGGGTGGTGGGACCCAGTACTTC. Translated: CASSPITGGGTQYF.

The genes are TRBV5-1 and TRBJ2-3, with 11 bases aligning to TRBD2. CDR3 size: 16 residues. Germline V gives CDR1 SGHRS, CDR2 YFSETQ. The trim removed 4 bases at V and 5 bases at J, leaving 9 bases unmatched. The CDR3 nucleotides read TGCGCCAGCAGCGCACTAGCGGGGGTGGCCGGAGATACGCAGTATTTT. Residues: CASSALAGVAGDTQYF.

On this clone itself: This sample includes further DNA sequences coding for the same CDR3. CDR3 nucleotides: TGTGCCTGGAGTCGGCTGAACACTGAAGCTTTCTTT. Its translation: CAWSRLNTEAFF. This chain connects TRBV30 to TRBJ1-1; D call uncertain. This CDR3 contains 12 residues. V was trimmed by 2 bases and J by 0 bases, leaving 4 bases between them. CDR1 is GTSNPN and CDR2 is SVGIG in the germline V gene (reference sequence). The full variable domain, with the rest looked up from reference TRBV30 and TRBJ1-1, is SQTIHQWPATLVQPVGSPLSLECTVEGTSNPNLYWYRQAAGRGLQLLFYSVGIGQISSEVPQNLSASRPQDRQFILSSKKLLLSDSGFYLCAWSRLNTEAFFGQGTRLTVV.

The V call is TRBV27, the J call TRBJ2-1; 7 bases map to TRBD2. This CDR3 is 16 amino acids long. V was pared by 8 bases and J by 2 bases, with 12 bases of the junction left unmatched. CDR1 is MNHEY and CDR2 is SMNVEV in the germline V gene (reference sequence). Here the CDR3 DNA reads TGTGCCAGCTCTGAGCTAGCGGTCAGAGCCTACAATGAGCAGTTCTTC. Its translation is CASSELAVRAYNEQFF.

The CDR3 DNA follows: TGTGCCAGCTCACCACGGGAGCGAAGACAGGCCTACAATGAGCAGTTCTTC. This translates into CASSPRERRQAYNEQFF. The rearrangement links TRBV18 to TRBJ2-1, with D perhaps TRBD1 (6 bases). From germline, CDR1 is KGHSH and CDR2 LQKENI. This CDR3 comprises 17 residues. V lost 1 base and J lost 2, with 15 bases in between.

Here the CDR3 DNA reads TGCGCCAGCAGCTTGGGGACGGCGTCCGGGGAGCTGTTTTTT. As protein: CASSLGTASGELFF. The J gene is TRBJ2-2, the V gene TRBV5-1; D gene unclear. CDR3 length equals 14 residues. Per the germline V gene, CDR1 is SGHRS and CDR2 is YFSETQ. V was trimmed by 0 bases and J by 6 bases, leaving 9 bases between them.

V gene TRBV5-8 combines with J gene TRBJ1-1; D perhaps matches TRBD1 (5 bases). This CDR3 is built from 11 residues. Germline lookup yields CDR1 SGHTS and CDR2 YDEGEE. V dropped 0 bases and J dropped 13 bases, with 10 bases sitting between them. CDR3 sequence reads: CASSLVREGFF. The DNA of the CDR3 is TGTGCCAGCAGCTTGGTCAGGGAGGGTTTCTTT.

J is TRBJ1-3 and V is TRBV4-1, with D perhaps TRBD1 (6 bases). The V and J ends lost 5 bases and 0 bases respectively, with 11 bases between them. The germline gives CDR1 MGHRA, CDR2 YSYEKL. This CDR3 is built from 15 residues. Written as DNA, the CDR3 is TGCGCCAGCAGCTTGAGGACAGCCTCTGGAAACACCATATATTTT. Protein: CASSLRTASGNTIYF.

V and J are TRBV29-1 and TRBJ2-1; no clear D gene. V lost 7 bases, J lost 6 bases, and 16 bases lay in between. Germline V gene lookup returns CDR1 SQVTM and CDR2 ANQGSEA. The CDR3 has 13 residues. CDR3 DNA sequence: TGCAGCGCACAAAGATGGGAACTCAATGAGCAGTTCTTC. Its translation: CSAQRWELNEQFF.

CDR3 loop: CASSLGPRGPNTEAFF. The CDR3 region has the DNA TGTGCCAGCAGCTTAGGTCCCCGAGGGCCGAACACTGAAGCTTTCTTT. V and J are TRBV7-3 and TRBJ1-1, with D uncertain. Per the germline V gene, CDR1 is SGHTA and CDR2 is FQGTGA. The CDR3 runs to 16 residues. V lost 2 bases to trimming and J lost 1 base, with 14 bases between them.

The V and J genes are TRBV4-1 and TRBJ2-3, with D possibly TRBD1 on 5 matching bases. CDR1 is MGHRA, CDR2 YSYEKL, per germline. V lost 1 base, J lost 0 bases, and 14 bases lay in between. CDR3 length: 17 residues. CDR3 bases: TGCGCCAGCAGCCAAGTGGTAACAGGCACAAGCACAGATACGCAGTATTTT. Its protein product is CASSQVVTGTSTDTQYF.